The sample holds a few counts of the clone carrying this T cell receptor beta chain. Its antigen is not known. The data belong to a study of beta chain features in type 1 diabetes. Study-level points and caveats: Shortening that was moderate but significant affected the TCRB CDR3s of Type 1 diabetes patients in all four CD4+ subsets.

The CDR3 is 16 amino acids. Between the trimmed V and J ends, which lost 1 base and 0 bases, there was a span of 10 bases. Germline V gene sequence: CDR1 LGHNA, CDR2 YSLEER. Every bit of the isolated RNA underwent reverse transcription, so sequencing read expressed TCRB transcripts. Clones were sequenced by immunoSEQ multiplex PCR, and TCRdb holds only the in-frame ones, with some missing. This table has around 710,000 clones, roughly 12% appearing once. Material for sequencing was naive CD4+ T cells from blood. V gene TRBV4-3 combines with J gene TRBJ2-1, with D maybe TRBD2 (6 bases). The sequence derives from a man aged 25-40 years with type 1 diabetes. Here the CDR3 reads CASSQGGASSYNEQFF. Here the CDR3 DNA reads TGCGCCAGCAGCCAAGGCGGGGCTAGCTCCTACAATGAGCAGTTCTTC.